The text below deals with one TCR beta chain. The CDR3 consists of 14 residues. Germline CDR1 LGHDT, CDR2 YNNKEL (reference sequence). The V end lost 4 bases, the J end lost 0 bases, and 10 bases lay between the germline ends. These data come from a study of blood T cell repertoires in COVID-19. Using immunoSEQ multiplex PCR, the repertoire was profiled, and TCRdb retains in-frame clones only, with some absent. The sample consists of 30,000 to 35,000 clones, 70% to 90% of them appearing once. The receptor's source is a woman in her seventies with active COVID-19. The sequenced material came from peripheral blood. The rearrangement links TRBV3-1 (or the pseudogene TRBV3-2) to TRBJ2-7; D unclear. The DNA for the CDR3 is TGTGCCAGCAGCCTCGACACGGCCTCCTACGAGCAGTACTTC. This encodes CASSLDTASYEQYF.